This TCR beta chain was obtained from a study of tumor T cells in aggressive B-cell lymphoma (dated by TCRdb to the late 2010s). For this clone: The antigen it binds to is not known. It has no much larger one-base neighbor in the sample; base qualities were not kept.

Libraries were prepared through the immunoSEQ multiplex PCR assay. The clones in this table, taken by TCRdb from immuneACCESS, are in-frame only. Not every clone is retained; where verified, under half of the shortfall comes from an unresolved V gene, and the cause of the rest is unknown. Here the sample has 2,500 to 4,000 clones; 65% to 90% occur a single time. Roughly a sixth of the sample is taken by the ten largest. V loses 1 base of germline sequence and J loses 3 bases, and the interval between the two ends is 13 bases. The CDR1 and CDR2 encoded by the germline V gene are MGHRA and YSYEKL. From the cysteine through the phenylalanine, the CDR3 covers 16 amino acids. Just CDR3 DNA is preserved here, 48 bases in frame from base 1.

Input material: tumor tissue. This TCR came from an adult with diffuse large B cell lymphoma. The V and J genes are TRBV4-1 and TRBJ1-5; a tentative D call is TRBD1 (6 bases match). The CDR3 corresponds to CASSQGRGAINQPQHF. The bases read TGCGCCAGCAGCCAAGGGCGGGGGGCAATCAATCAGCCCCAGCATTTT.